Shown below are 15 T cell receptor beta chains from a single sample sequenced in a study of regulatory and conventional T cells in RAG deficiency. This table comes from immunoSEQ multiplex PCR, and its TCRdb copy is limited to in-frame clones, with some not included. The data contain 34,000 or so clones, 89% of them singletons. This sample was also put to use in a study of regulatory T cells. From that paper: Amplification used 52 TRBV primers and 13 TRBJ primers.

Sequenced material: CD8+ T cells sorted from blood. The receptors stem from a human donor in good health.

V is TRBV11-3 and J is TRBJ1-4; 7 bases are a match to TRBD1. This CDR3 spans 18 amino acids. Looked up from germline, CDR1 is SGHNT and CDR2 is YENEEA. V lost 5 bases to trimming and J lost 0 bases; unmatched junction nucleotides: 12. Written as DNA, the CDR3 is TGTGCCAGCAGCCATACGACAGGGATGGGGTCAACTAATGAAAAACTGTTTTTT. Translated, it gives CASSHTTGMGSTNEKLFF. Using reference TRBV11-3 and TRBJ1-4 for the parts outside the CDR3, the full variable domain is EAGVVQSPRYKIIEKKQPVAFWCNPISGHNTLYWYLQNLGQGPELLIRYENEEAVDDSQLPKDRFSAERLKGVDSTLKIQPAELGDSAVYLCASSHTTGMGSTNEKLFFGSGTQLSVL.

The gene calls are TRBV19 and TRBJ2-1; 10 positions agree with TRBD1. The trim removed 10 bases at V and 8 bases at J, leaving 11 bases unmatched. Per germline, CDR1 LNHDA and CDR2 SQIVND (reference sequence). This CDR3 has 14 amino acids. CDR3 nucleotide sequence: TGTGCCACCCATCCCGGGACAGGGGTGGATGAGCAGTTCTTC. It translates to CATHPGTGVDEQFF.

The chain joins TRBV18 to TRBJ2-4; D is undetermined. Germline V gives CDR1 KGHSH, CDR2 LQKENI. The length of the CDR3 is 14 residues. Trimming pared 0 bases from V and 0 bases from J, leaving 3 bases between. This CDR3 reads CASSPPLAKNIQYF. CDR3 coding DNA: TGTGCCAGCTCACCACCTTTAGCCAAAAACATTCAGTACTTC.

The chain is built from TRBV5-1 and TRBJ2-7, with D hard to call. CDR3 length: 12 amino acids. Germline CDR1 reads SGHRS; CDR2 reads YFSETQ. Trimming removed 4 bases from V and 0 bases from J, with 5 bases in between. Here the CDR3 DNA reads TGCGCCAGCAGCCCCAGCTCCTACGAGCAGTACTTC. Amino acids: CASSPSSYEQYF.

The chain employs TRBV6-1 and TRBJ2-7; D call uncertain. Germline V gene sequence: CDR1 MNHNS, CDR2 SASEGT. This CDR3 is 14 amino acids long. The V and J ends lost 8 bases and 0 bases respectively, with 14 bases between them. This chain's CDR3 is CASRESAFSYEQYF. In DNA form, the CDR3 reads TGTGCCAGCCGCGAGTCGGCCTTCTCCTACGAGCAGTACTTC.

The V and J genes are TRBV5-6 and TRBJ2-5, with 7 positions matching TRBD1. There are 15 residues in the CDR3. The germline CDR1 and CDR2 sequences are SGHDT and YYEEEE. V was pared by 7 bases and J by 5 bases, with 14 bases of the junction left unmatched. CDR3 sequence reads: CASGETRGPGETQYF. In DNA form, the CDR3 reads TGTGCCAGCGGGGAAACTAGGGGGCCGGGGGAGACCCAGTACTTC.

The chain joins TRBV7-8 to TRBJ1-5; maybe TRBD1 (5 bases). The V and J ends lost 2 bases and 2 bases respectively, with 10 bases between them. The CDR3 is made up of 15 amino acids. The germline gives CDR1 SGHVS, CDR2 FQNEAQ. The CDR3 DNA follows: TGTGCCAGCAGCTTAATTTTGGGACGCAATCAGCCCCAGCATTTT. It codes for CASSLILGRNQPQHF.

This sequence joins TRBV15 and TRBJ1-3; TRBD1 matches 7 bases. The CDR3 contains 15 residues. The J segment lost 7 bases and the V segment lost 1 base, leaving 7 bases of the junction unmatched. Germline CDR1 LNHNV, CDR2 YYDKDF (reference sequence). The DNA for the CDR3 is TGTGCCACCAGCAGAGGAGGGGGCGATTCGAACACCATATATTTT. It is translated as CATSRGGGDSNTIYF.

The V and J genes are TRBV29-1 and TRBJ2-2; 11 bases line up with TRBD1. CDR3 length: 16 residues. In germline, CDR1 is SQVTM, CDR2 ANQGSEA. Trimming at V came to 4 bases and at J to 6 bases, leaving 10 bases not matched to a gene. The CDR3 DNA reads as TGCAGCGTTGGCCCCGTTGGACAGGGGGCCCCCGGGGAGCTGTTTTTT. It yields the protein CSVGPVGQGAPGELFF.

The CDR3 DNA reads as TGTGCCTGGAGTGTACTTTTGGGGGGCGGGACCGGGGAGCTGTTTTTT. The encoded protein is CAWSVLLGGGTGELFF. The rearrangement joins TRBV30 to TRBJ2-2, with D possibly called TRBD1 or TRBD2 (6 bases each). The CDR3 length is 16 residues. Trimming took off 0 bases at V and 5 bases at J, with 16 bases between the two ends. Per germline, CDR1 GTSNPN and CDR2 SVGIG (reference sequence).

The V gene is TRBV18, the J gene TRBJ2-2, with 8 positions matching TRBD2. Germline CDR1 KGHSH, CDR2 LQKENI. V dropped 6 bases and J dropped 4; count of bases not matched to a gene: 7. There are 15 residues in the CDR3. The CDR3 reads CASSPRSGGTGELFF. CDR3 in DNA: TGTGCCAGCTCCCCGCGGAGCGGGGGCACCGGGGAGCTGTTTTTT.

This clone was observed a single time. This chain connects TRBV7-6 to TRBJ2-5; the D gene is possibly TRBD1 (5 bases). Germline loops: CDR1 SGHVS, CDR2 FNYEAQ. This CDR3 comprises 15 residues. Trimming removed 5 bases from V and 5 bases from J, with 18 bases in between. In DNA form, the CDR3 reads TGTGCCAGCAGCAGCTCCCCACAGGTCTTTGAGACCCAGTACTTC. This sequence encodes CASSSSPQVFETQYF.

This sequence joins TRBV30 and TRBJ2-2, with D tentatively TRBD2 (6 bases). In germline, CDR1 is GTSNPN, CDR2 SVGIG (reference sequence). V dropped 0 bases and J dropped 2 bases, with 16 bases sitting between them. The CDR3 totals 17 residues. Here the CDR3 reads CAWSVVGVGSNTGELFF. In nucleotides, the CDR3 is TGTGCCTGGAGTGTCGTGGGGGTCGGGAGTAACACCGGGGAGCTGTTTTTT.

The chain recombines TRBV10-2 with TRBJ2-5, with D perhaps TRBD2 (6 bases). This CDR3 comprises 16 residues. Germline V gene sequence: CDR1 WSHSY, CDR2 SAAADI. Trimming pared 0 bases from V and 2 bases from J, leaving 13 bases between. The CDR3 loop is CASSESGSGVQETQYF. As DNA, the CDR3 is TGCGCCAGCAGTGAGTCGGGTAGCGGAGTGCAAGAGACCCAGTACTTC.

The V and J genes are TRBV7-9 and TRBJ2-1; D is uncertain. The V gene lost 5 bases and the J gene lost 8 bases, with 16 bases spanning the gap. In germline, CDR1 is SEHNR, CDR2 FQNEAQ (reference sequence). This CDR3 has 14 residues. CDR3 sequence: CASSPGPPLHEQFF. The CDR3 DNA sequence: TGTGCCAGCAGCCCCGGGCCCCCGCTCCATGAGCAGTTCTTC.